These 24 T cell receptor beta chains originate from one sample sequenced in a study of blood T cell repertoires in COVID-19. The table came from immunoSEQ multiplex PCR; TCRdb's copy has only in-frame clones and leaves some out. The sample holds 100,000 to 150,000 clones, around 89% seen once. Material for sequencing was peripheral blood. These receptors were collected from a man aged 50-60 years with acute or convalescent COVID-19.

V and J are TRBV5-5 and TRBJ1-1, with a weak D call TRBD1 (5 bases). Germline V gene lookup returns CDR1 SGHKS and CDR2 YYEKEE (reference sequence). There are 14 residues in the CDR3. Trimming cost V 1 base and J 3 bases, with 10 bases left between them. CDR3 in DNA: TGTGCCAGCAGCTTGTGGGGCAGGGACACTGAAGCTTTCTTT. Its protein product is CASSLWGRDTEAFF. Filled out from reference TRBV5-5 and TRBJ1-1, the complete variable domain reads DAGVTQSPTHLIKTRGQQVTLRCSPISGHKSVSWYQQVLGQGPQFIFQYYEKEERGRGNFPDRFSARQFPNYSSELNVNALLLGDSALYLCASSLWGRDTEAFFGQGTRLTVV.

The chain employs TRBV3-1 (or the pseudogene TRBV3-2) and TRBJ1-5; TRBD1 agrees at 9 bases. The ends lost 4 bases at V and 4 bases at J; junction bases unmatched: 8. The germline CDR1 and CDR2 sequences are LGHDT and YNNKEL (reference sequence). The CDR3 extends over 16 amino acids. The CDR3 reads CASSRTGTGTNQPQHF. The CDR3 region has the DNA TGTGCCAGCAGCCGCACCGGGACAGGGACTAATCAGCCCCAGCATTTT.

V gene TRBV19 combines with J gene TRBJ1-6; TRBD1 matches at 9 bases. The germline V gene encodes CDR1 LNHDA and CDR2 SQIVND (reference sequence). This CDR3 is built from 15 residues. Losses at the gene ends were 5 bases for V and 7 bases for J; bases not matched to a gene: 6. The CDR3 sequence is CASSFTGGVNSPLHF. The DNA of the CDR3 is TGTGCCAGTAGTTTCACAGGGGGCGTGAATTCACCCCTCCACTTT. The whole variable domain, filled in from reference TRBV19 and TRBJ1-6, reads DGGITQSPKYLFRKEGQNVTLSCEQNLNHDAMYWYRQDPGQGLRLIYYSQIVNDFQKGDIAEGYSVSREKKESFPLTVTSAQKNPTAFYLCASSFTGGVNSPLHFGNGTRLTVT.

The rearrangement links TRBV6-5 to TRBJ2-1; 10 nucleotides align to TRBD2. The CDR3 has 15 residues. Losses at the gene ends were 6 bases for V and 3 bases for J; bases not matched to a gene: 5. CDR1 MNHEY and CDR2 SVGAGI come from the germline V gene. CDR3 in amino acids: CASSLGLADYNEQFF. In nucleotides, the CDR3 is TGTGCCAGCAGCCTCGGACTAGCGGACTACAATGAGCAGTTCTTC.

The chain uses TRBV5-5 and TRBJ1-6, with D unclear. Trimming shortened V by 3 bases and J by 6 bases, and 10 bases separated the two germline ends. Germline assignment: CDR1 SGHKS and CDR2 YYEKEE (reference sequence). The CDR3 sequence is 14 residues long. The CDR3, as DNA: TGTGCCAGCAGCTGGGCCCGTGCTAATTCACCCCTCCACTTT. This translates into CASSWARANSPLHF.

The chain recombines TRBV7-6 with TRBJ2-7; 7 positions agree with TRBD1. V was clipped by 3 bases and J by 2 bases; unmatched bases: 7. The CDR3 is 15 amino acids. Per the germline V gene, CDR1 is SGHVS and CDR2 is FNYEAQ. The CDR3 nucleotides read TGTGCCAGCAGCTTTTCGACAGGGCCTACCTACGAGCAGTACTTC. Protein sequence: CASSFSTGPTYEQYF. Supplemented by reference TRBV7-6 and TRBJ2-7, the full variable domain reads GAGVSQSPRYKVTKRGQDVALRCDPISGHVSLYWYRQALGQGPEFLTYFNYEAQQDKSGLPNDRFSAERPEGSISTLTIQRTEQRDSAMYRCASSFSTGPTYEQYFGPGTRLTVT.

The chain recombines TRBV29-1 with TRBJ1-2; D is unclear. There are 15 residues in the CDR3. V lost 2 bases to trimming and J lost 0 bases, with 13 bases between them. Germline-derived CDR1 and CDR2 are SQVTM and ANQGSEA. The CDR3 sequence is CSVERRATTNYGYTF. In DNA form, the CDR3 reads TGCAGCGTTGAAAGGAGGGCCACTACTAACTATGGCTACACCTTC.

V and J are TRBV3-1 (or the pseudogene TRBV3-2) and TRBJ1-3; TRBD1 agrees at 8 bases. Germline V lookup: CDR1 LGHDT, CDR2 YNNKEL (reference sequence). This CDR3 is 18 amino acids long. The trim removed 2 bases at V and 2 bases at J, leaving 11 bases unmatched. DNA for the CDR3: TGTGCCAGCAGCCAAACATCGACAGGGGATAATGCTGGAAACACCATATATTTT. This translates into CASSQTSTGDNAGNTIYF.

The chain links TRBV6-5 to TRBJ1-5; D not resolved. Looked up from germline, CDR1 is MNHEY and CDR2 is SVGAGI. V was pared by 10 bases and J by 0 bases, with 13 bases between. This CDR3 is 14 amino acids long. This CDR3 reads CATKDMYSNQPQHF. DNA for the CDR3: TGTGCCACCAAAGACATGTATAGCAATCAGCCCCAGCATTTT.

The chain uses TRBV5-5 and TRBJ1-2; D call uncertain. From germline, CDR1 is SGHKS and CDR2 YYEKEE (reference sequence). V gave up 3 bases and J gave up 2 bases, with 11 bases separating them. The CDR3 totals 14 residues. CDR3 residues: CASSSPTRNYGYTF. The CDR3 nucleotides read TGTGCCAGCAGCTCCCCGACACGCAACTATGGCTACACCTTC.

J is TRBJ2-3 and V is TRBV15, with TRBD1 as a possible D gene (7 bases). This CDR3 has 17 residues. Germline CDR1 LNHNV, CDR2 YYDKDF (reference sequence). V lost 0 bases to trimming and J lost 4 bases, with 17 bases between them. The DNA for the CDR3 is TGTGCCACCAGCAGAGATGTGGCAGGGGGGTACCCAGATACGCAGTATTTT. Protein: CATSRDVAGGYPDTQYF.

The rearrangement links TRBV7-2 to TRBJ2-3; 8 bases match TRBD2. The germline gives CDR1 SGHTA, CDR2 FQGNSA. CDR3 length equals 17 residues. V was clipped by 4 bases and J by 0 bases; unmatched bases: 9. The CDR3 loop is CASSSRRGLVSTDTQYF. Here the CDR3 DNA reads TGTGCCAGCAGCTCCCGGCGGGGACTAGTAAGCACAGATACGCAGTATTTT.

The rearrangement joins TRBV2 to TRBJ2-1, with D tentatively TRBD2 (6 bases). Germline CDR1 reads SNHLY; CDR2 reads FYNNEI. The CDR3 has 13 amino acids. Trimming shortened V by 7 bases and J by 5 bases, and 12 bases separated the two germline ends. CDR3: CASISGADNEQFF. CDR3 DNA sequence: TGTGCCAGCATCTCGGGAGCGGACAATGAGCAGTTCTTC.

This sequence joins TRBV5-1 and TRBJ1-1; D remains unclear. CDR1 is SGHRS and CDR2 is YFSETQ in the germline V gene. CDR3 length: 16 amino acids. V lost 4 bases, J lost 4 bases, and 20 bases lay in between. CDR3 DNA sequence: TGCGCCAGCAGCCGGAAAGGGAGCTCCGAGGGCACTGAAGCTTTCTTT. It encodes CASSRKGSSEGTEAFF.

CDR3 DNA: TGTGCCAGCAGTGACAGGGTAAAGGGCGCTGAAGCTTTCTTT. Translation gives CASSDRVKGAEAFF. The J gene is TRBJ1-1, the V gene TRBV6-6, with 7 nucleotides matching TRBD1. V dropped 5 bases and J dropped 6; count of bases not matched to a gene: 9. CDR1 and CDR2 from the germline V gene are MNHNY and SVGAGI (reference sequence). The CDR3 is 14 residues long.

The chain couples TRBV7-6 to TRBJ2-7; D is uncertain. CDR3 size: 12 residues. Germline values: CDR1 SGHVS, CDR2 FNYEAQ. Trimming took off 5 bases at V and 7 bases at J, with 12 bases between the two ends. DNA of the CDR3: TGTGCCAGCAGCCCCCCCGAGAGAGAGCAGTACTTC. It specifies CASSPPEREQYF.

The chain couples TRBV11-2 to TRBJ1-2; 10 bases are shared with TRBD1. From germline, CDR1 is SGHAT and CDR2 FQNNGV. This CDR3 contains 15 residues. V lost 4 bases and J lost 0; bases outside the gene matches: 2. CDR3 amino acids: CASSSGQGANYGYTF. The CDR3 nucleotides read TGTGCCAGCAGCTCTGGACAGGGGGCTAACTATGGCTACACCTTC. The full variable domain, completed using reference TRBV11-2 and TRBJ1-2, is EAGVAQSPRYKIIEKRQSVAFWCNPISGHATLYWYQQILGQGPKLLIQFQNNGVVDDSQLPKDRFSAERLKGVDSTLKIQPAKLEDSAVYLCASSSGQGANYGYTFGSGTRLTVV.

The table lists this clone with a count of one. This chain joins TRBV7-9 and TRBJ2-1; 8 nucleotides line up with TRBD1. The J segment lost 4 bases and the V segment lost 9 bases, leaving 5 bases of the junction unmatched. Germline V CDR1 and CDR2: SEHNR, FQNEAQ (reference sequence). This CDR3 has 13 residues. This chain's CDR3 is CASSTGEYNEQFF. The CDR3 DNA sequence: TGTGCCAGTTCGACAGGGGAGTACAATGAGCAGTTCTTC.

The genes are TRBV7-8 and TRBJ2-7; TRBD1 matches at 11 bases. V lost 4 bases to trimming and J lost 6 bases; unmatched junction nucleotides: 5. The CDR3 is 14 amino acids. Germline V gives CDR1 SGHVS, CDR2 FQNEAQ. Written as DNA, the CDR3 is TGTGCCAGCAGCTCGGACAGGGGGCGGTCCGAGCAGTACTTC. Encoded protein: CASSSDRGRSEQYF.

The rearrangement links TRBV7-6 to TRBJ2-3, with 9 bases that match TRBD2. Germline V gene sequence: CDR1 SGHVS, CDR2 FNYEAQ. The junction had 10 bases not matched to a gene; V was cut back by 5 bases and J by 4 bases. The CDR3 is made up of 16 amino acids. CDR3 sequence: CASSPVGGRGPDTQYF. The DNA for the CDR3 is TGTGCCAGCAGCCCCGTGGGCGGGAGGGGCCCAGATACGCAGTATTTT. The full variable domain, rest sourced from reference TRBV7-6 and TRBJ2-3, is GAGVSQSPRYKVTKRGQDVALRCDPISGHVSLYWYRQALGQGPEFLTYFNYEAQQDKSGLPNDRFSAERPEGSISTLTIQRTEQRDSAMYRCASSPVGGRGPDTQYFGPGTRLTVL.

This chain links TRBV20-1 with TRBJ1-1; D unclear. The CDR3 runs 9 residues. The V end was cut by 6 bases, the J end by 8 bases, with 7 bases between. CDR1 is DFQATT and CDR2 is SNEGSKA in the germline V gene (reference sequence). The DNA of the CDR3 is TGCAGTGCGACGACAGAAGCTTTCTTT. This translates into CSATTEAFF.

This clone was observed a handful of times. The genes are TRBV19 and TRBJ1-6; D is unclear. The length of the CDR3 is 15 residues. CDR1 and CDR2 from the germline V gene are LNHDA and SQIVND (reference sequence). V dropped 1 base and J dropped 10 bases, with 14 bases sitting between them. CDR3 protein: CASSIGEGVNSPLHF. The CDR3 DNA is TGTGCCAGTAGTATAGGCGAGGGTGTTAACTCACCCCTCCACTTT.

This chain links TRBV19 with TRBJ2-7, with TRBD2 as a possible D gene (6 bases). V shed 7 bases and J shed 1 base, with 11 bases lying between them. The germline gives CDR1 LNHDA, CDR2 SQIVND (reference sequence). This CDR3 comprises 13 residues. The CDR3 DNA is TGTGCCAGTAATCCAAGCGGGTCCTACGAGCAGTACTTC. Its translation is CASNPSGSYEQYF.

The chain joins TRBV5-1 to TRBJ2-4; 7 bases are a match to TRBD2. The CDR3 extends over 17 amino acids. The V gene end was trimmed by 0 bases and the J gene end by 0 bases; junction bases not matched to a gene: 6. Per germline, CDR1 SGHRS and CDR2 YFSETQ. This CDR3 is CASSLGASGLAKNIQYF. Written as DNA, the CDR3 is TGCGCCAGCAGCTTGGGGGCTAGCGGACTAGCCAAAAACATTCAGTACTTC. The full variable domain, in which reference TRBV5-1 and TRBJ2-4 provide the parts outside the CDR3, is KAGVTQTPRYLIKTRGQQVTLSCSPISGHRSVSWYQQTPGQGLQFLFEYFSETQRNKGNFPGRFSGRQFSNSRSEMNVSTLELGDSALYLCASSLGASGLAKNIQYFGAGTRLSVL.